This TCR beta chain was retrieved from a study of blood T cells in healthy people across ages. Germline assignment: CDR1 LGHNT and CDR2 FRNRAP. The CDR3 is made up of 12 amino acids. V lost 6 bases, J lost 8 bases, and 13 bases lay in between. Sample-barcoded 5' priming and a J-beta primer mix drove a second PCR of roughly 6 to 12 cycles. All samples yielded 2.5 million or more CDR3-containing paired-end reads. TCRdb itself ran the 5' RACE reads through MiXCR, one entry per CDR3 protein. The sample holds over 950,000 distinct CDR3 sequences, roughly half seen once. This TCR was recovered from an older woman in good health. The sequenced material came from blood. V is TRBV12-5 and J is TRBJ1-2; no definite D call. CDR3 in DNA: TGTGCTAGTGGGTTGCAAGTAGGGGGCTACACCTTC. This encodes CASGLQVGGYTF. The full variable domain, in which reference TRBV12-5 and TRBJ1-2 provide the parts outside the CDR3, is DARVTQTPRHKVTEMGQEVTMRCQPILGHNTVFWYRQTMMQGLELLAYFRNRAPLDDSGMPKDRFSAEMPDATLATLKIQPSEPRDSAVYFCASGLQVGGYTFGSGTRLTVV.